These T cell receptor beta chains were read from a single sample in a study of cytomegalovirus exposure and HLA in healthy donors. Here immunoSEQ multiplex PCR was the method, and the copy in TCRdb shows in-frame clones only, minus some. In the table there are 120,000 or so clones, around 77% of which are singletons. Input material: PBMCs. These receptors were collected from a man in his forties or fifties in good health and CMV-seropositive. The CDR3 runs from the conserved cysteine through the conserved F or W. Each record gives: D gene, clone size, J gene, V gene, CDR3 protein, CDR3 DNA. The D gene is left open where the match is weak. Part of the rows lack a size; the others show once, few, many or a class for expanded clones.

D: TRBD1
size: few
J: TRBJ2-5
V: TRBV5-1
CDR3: CATKESYRGETQYF
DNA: TGCGCCACCAAGGAGAGTTACAGGGGTGAGACCCAGTACTTC

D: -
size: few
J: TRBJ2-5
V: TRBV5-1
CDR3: CASSNGHLGETQYF
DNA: TGCGCCAGCAGCAATGGACACTTAGGAGAGACCCAGTACTTC

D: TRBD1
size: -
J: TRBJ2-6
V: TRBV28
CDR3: CASSFVTGAGANVLTF
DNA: TGTGCCAGCAGTTTTGTTACAGGGGCTGGGGCCAACGTCCTGACTTTC

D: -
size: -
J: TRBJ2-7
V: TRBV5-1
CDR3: CASSLAESSYEQYF
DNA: TGCGCCAGCAGCTTGGCGGAGAGCTCCTACGAGCAGTACTTC

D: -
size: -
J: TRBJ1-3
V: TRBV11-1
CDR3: CASSLGLSGNTIYF
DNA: TGTGCCAGCAGCCTGGGACTCTCTGGAAACACCATATATTTT

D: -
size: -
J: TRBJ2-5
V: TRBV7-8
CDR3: CASSPLSGALKETQYF
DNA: TGTGCCAGCAGCCCACTCAGCGGAGCCCTCAAAGAGACCCAGTACTTC

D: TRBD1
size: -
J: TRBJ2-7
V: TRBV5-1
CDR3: CASSVGDRPYEQYF
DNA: TGCGCCAGCAGCGTGGGGGACAGACCCTACGAGCAGTACTTC

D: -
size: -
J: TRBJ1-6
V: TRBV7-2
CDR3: CASSISSSYNSPLHF
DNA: TGTGCCAGCAGCATTTCGAGCTCCTATAATTCACCCCTCCACTTT

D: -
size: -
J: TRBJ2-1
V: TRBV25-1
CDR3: CASSELDASSYNEQFF
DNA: TGTGCCAGCAGTGAACTAGACGCGAGCTCCTACAATGAGCAGTTCTTC

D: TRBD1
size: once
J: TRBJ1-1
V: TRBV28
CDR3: CASSLPDRVWTEAFF
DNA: TGTGCCAGCAGTTTGCCGGACAGGGTCTGGACTGAAGCTTTCTTT

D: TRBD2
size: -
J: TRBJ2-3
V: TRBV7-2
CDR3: CASSGGLAGVYGTDTQYF
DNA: TGTGCCAGCAGCGGAGGACTAGCGGGAGTTTACGGCACAGATACGCAGTATTTT

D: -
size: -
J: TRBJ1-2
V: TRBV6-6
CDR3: CASSLDKEYGYTF
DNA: TGTGCCAGCAGTCTGGACAAAGAATACGGCTACACCTTC

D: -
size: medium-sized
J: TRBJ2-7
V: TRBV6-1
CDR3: CASSLGTGSYEQYF
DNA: TGTGCCAGCAGCCTCGGCACAGGCTCCTACGAGCAGTACTTC

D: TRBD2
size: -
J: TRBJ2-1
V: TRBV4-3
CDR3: CASSQDLSSGSVNEQFF
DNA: TGCGCCAGCAGCCAAGATTTGTCTAGCGGGAGTGTGAATGAGCAGTTCTTC

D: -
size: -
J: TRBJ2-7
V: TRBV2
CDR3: CASSARGHTNREQYF
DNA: TGTGCCAGCAGTGCTCGAGGGCATACCAACCGCGAGCAGTACTTC

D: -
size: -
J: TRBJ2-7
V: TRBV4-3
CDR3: CASSQDRGTYEQYF
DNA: TGCGCCAGCAGCCAAGACAGGGGAACCTACGAGCAGTACTTC

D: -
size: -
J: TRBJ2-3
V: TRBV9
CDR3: CASSAGGFSSTDTQYF
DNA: TGTGCCAGCAGCGCGGGTGGGTTCTCTAGCACAGATACGCAGTATTTT

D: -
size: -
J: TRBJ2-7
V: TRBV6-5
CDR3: CASKLPQSYEQYF
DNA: TGTGCCAGCAAGTTACCACAGAGCTACGAGCAGTACTTC

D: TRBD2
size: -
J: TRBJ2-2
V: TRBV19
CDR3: CACTTSGDTGELFF
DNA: TGTGCCTGCACCACTAGCGGAGACACCGGGGAGCTGTTTTTT

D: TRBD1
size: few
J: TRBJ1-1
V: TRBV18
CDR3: CASSQGQGNTEAFF
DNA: TGTGCCAGCTCACAGGGACAGGGGAACACTGAAGCTTTCTTT

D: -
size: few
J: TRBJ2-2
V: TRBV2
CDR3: CASRPTSPGELFF
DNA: TGTGCCAGCAGGCCGACTAGTCCCGGGGAGCTGTTTTTT

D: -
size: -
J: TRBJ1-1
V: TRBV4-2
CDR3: CASSPDRRNTEAFF
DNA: TGTGCCAGCAGCCCCGACAGGAGGAACACTGAAGCTTTCTTT

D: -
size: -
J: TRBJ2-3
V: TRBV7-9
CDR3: CASSPGQGLKDTQYF
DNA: TGTGCCAGCAGCCCGGGGCAGGGGCTGAAAGATACGCAGTATTTT

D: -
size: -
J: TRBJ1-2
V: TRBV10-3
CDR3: CAISESGGNYGYTF
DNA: TGTGCCATCAGTGAGTCCGGGGGAAACTATGGCTACACCTTC

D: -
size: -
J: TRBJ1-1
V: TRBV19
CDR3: CASSIGQTNTEAFF
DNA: TGTGCCAGTAGTATCGGACAGACGAACACTGAAGCTTTCTTT

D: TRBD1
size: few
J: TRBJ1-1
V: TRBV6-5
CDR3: CASSYPRGRGLTEAFF
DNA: TGTGCCAGCAGTTACCCAAGGGGGCGCGGTCTCACTGAAGCTTTCTTT

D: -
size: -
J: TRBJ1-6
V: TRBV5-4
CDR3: CASSLDLGQNNSPLHF
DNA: TGTGCCAGCAGCTTGGACCTGGGGCAGAATAATTCACCCCTCCACTTT

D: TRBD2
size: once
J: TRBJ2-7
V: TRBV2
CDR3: CASSENTGGPYEQYF
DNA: TGTGCCAGCAGTGAAAATACGGGGGGTCCCTACGAGCAGTACTTC

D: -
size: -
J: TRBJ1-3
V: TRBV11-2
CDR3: CASSFEAGNTIYF
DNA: TGTGCCAGCAGCTTCGAGGCTGGAAACACCATATATTTT

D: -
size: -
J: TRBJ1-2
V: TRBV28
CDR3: CASSPGRLTGVYGYTF
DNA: TGTGCCAGCAGTCCCGGACGCCTGACAGGAGTCTATGGCTACACCTTC

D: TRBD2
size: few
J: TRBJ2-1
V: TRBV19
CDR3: CASSPEGGLNEQFF
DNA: TGTGCCAGTAGTCCCGAGGGAGGGCTCAATGAGCAGTTCTTC

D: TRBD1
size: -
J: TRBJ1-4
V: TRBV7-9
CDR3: CASSWGTVANEKLFF
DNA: TGTGCCAGCAGCTGGGGGACAGTCGCTAATGAAAAACTGTTTTTT

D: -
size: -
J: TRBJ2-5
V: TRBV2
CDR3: CASSENTGPATQYF
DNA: TGTGCCAGCAGTGAAAACACAGGTCCGGCGACCCAGTACTTC

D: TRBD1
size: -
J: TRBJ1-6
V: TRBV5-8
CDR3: CASGRTGVTYNSPLHF
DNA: TGTGCCAGCGGAAGGACAGGGGTTACCTATAATTCACCCCTCCACTTT

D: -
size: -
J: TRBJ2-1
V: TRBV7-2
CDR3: CASSPQEGPSYNEQFF
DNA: TGTGCCAGCAGCCCTCAGGAGGGCCCCTCCTACAATGAGCAGTTCTTC

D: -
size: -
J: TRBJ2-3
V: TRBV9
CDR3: CASTLRASTDTQYF
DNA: TGTGCCAGCACCTTGCGGGCTAGCACAGATACGCAGTATTTT

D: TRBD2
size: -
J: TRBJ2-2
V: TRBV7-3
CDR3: CASSPQTSPGELFF
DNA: TGTGCCAGCAGCCCCCAGACTAGCCCCGGGGAGCTGTTTTTT

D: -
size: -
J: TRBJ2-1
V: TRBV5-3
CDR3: CARSLQAGFSYNEQFF
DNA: TGTGCCAGAAGCTTGCAGGCAGGATTCTCCTACAATGAGCAGTTCTTC

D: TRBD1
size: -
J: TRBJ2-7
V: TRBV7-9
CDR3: CASSPRTGIWEQYF
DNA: TGTGCCAGCAGCCCCCGGACAGGGATATGGGAGCAGTACTTC

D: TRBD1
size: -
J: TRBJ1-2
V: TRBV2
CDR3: CASKQQGALGYTF
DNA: TGTGCCAGCAAACAACAGGGGGCGCTTGGCTACACCTTC

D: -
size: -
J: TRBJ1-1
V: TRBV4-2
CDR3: CASSPTSGNTEAFF
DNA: TGTGCCAGCAGCCCCACCAGCGGGAACACTGAAGCTTTCTTT

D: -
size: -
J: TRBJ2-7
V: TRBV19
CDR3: CASSRDGSYEQYF
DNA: TGTGCCAGTAGTCGGGACGGGAGCTACGAGCAGTACTTC

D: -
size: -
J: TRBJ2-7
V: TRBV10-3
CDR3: CAISLGIEQYF
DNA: TGTGCCATCAGTCTCGGGATCGAGCAGTACTTC

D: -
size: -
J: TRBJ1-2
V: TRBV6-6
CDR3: CASSYSQGGYTF
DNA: TGTGCCAGCAGTTACTCTCAGGGGGGCTACACCTTC

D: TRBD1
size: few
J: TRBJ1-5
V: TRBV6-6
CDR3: CASSPGQGDNQPQHF
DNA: TGTGCCAGCAGCCCGGGACAGGGCGACAATCAGCCCCAGCATTTT

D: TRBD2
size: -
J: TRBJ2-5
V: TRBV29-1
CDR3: CSVEEAGIVSETQYF
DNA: TGCAGCGTTGAAGAAGCGGGGATCGTGAGCGAGACCCAGTACTTC

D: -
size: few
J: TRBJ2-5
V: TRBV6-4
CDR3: CASSERAGDQETQYF
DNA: TGTGCCAGCAGTGAGAGGGCCGGCGACCAAGAGACCCAGTACTTC

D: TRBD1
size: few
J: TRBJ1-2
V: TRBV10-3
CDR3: CAISEPGGTVNYGYTF
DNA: TGTGCCATCAGTGAGCCCGGTGGGACAGTCAACTATGGCTACACCTTC

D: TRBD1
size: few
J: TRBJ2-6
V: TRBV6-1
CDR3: CASSEMAGGSGANVLTF
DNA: TGTGCCAGCAGTGAAATGGCAGGGGGTTCTGGGGCCAACGTCCTGACTTTC

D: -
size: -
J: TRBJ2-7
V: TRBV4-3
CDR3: CASSQDAGRAYEQYF
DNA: TGCGCCAGCAGCCAAGATGCGGGAAGGGCCTACGAGCAGTACTTC

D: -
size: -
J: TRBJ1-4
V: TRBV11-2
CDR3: CASSLDSFATNEKLFF
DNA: TGTGCCAGCAGCCTGGACAGTTTCGCAACTAATGAAAAACTGTTTTTT

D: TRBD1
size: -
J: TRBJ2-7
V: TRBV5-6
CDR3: CASSRDRGLTSYEQYF
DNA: TGTGCCAGCAGCCGGGACAGGGGACTGACTTCCTACGAGCAGTACTTC

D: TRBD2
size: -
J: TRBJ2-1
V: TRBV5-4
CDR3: CASSLTSEAEQFF
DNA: TGTGCCAGCAGCCTAACTAGCGAAGCTGAGCAGTTCTTC

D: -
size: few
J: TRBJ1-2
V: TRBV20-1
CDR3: CSARVAGGYTF
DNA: TGCAGTGCTAGAGTAGCTGGGGGCTACACCTTC

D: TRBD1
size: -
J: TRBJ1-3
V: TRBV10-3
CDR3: CAIWRQGAPADTIYF
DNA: TGTGCCATCTGGAGACAGGGGGCTCCGGCGGACACCATATATTTT